These 16 T cell receptor beta chains share one sample of origin, sequenced in a study of OX40 agonist ivuxolimab in advanced cancers. The protocol was immunoSEQ multiplex PCR, while the TCRdb copy is restricted to in-frame clones and leaves out a portion. The sample lists around 68,000 clones, 70% to 90% occurring once. Sequencing used CD4+ or CD8+ T cells sorted from blood, obtained in a trial of the OX40 agonist ivuxolimab. The receptors were sampled from an adult with an advanced solid tumor such as melanoma, head and neck, liver or kidney cancer.

The CDR3 loop is CASSIGLAGGSSSYEQYF. Written as DNA, the CDR3 is TGCGCCAGCAGCATCGGACTAGCGGGAGGGAGTAGTTCCTACGAGCAGTACTTC. The V call is TRBV5-1, the J call TRBJ2-7, with 15 bases fitting TRBD2. This CDR3 region has 18 residues. V lost 4 bases to trimming and J lost 1 base; unmatched junction nucleotides: 9. Per germline, CDR1 SGHRS and CDR2 YFSETQ.

J is TRBJ1-5 and V is TRBV4-2, with TRBD1 matching 7 bases. Germline CDR1 LGHNA, CDR2 YNFKEQ. V was clipped by 4 bases and J by 1 base; unmatched bases: 4. The CDR3 spans 15 residues. The CDR3: CASSRGGQSNQPQHF. The CDR3 DNA is TGTGCCAGCAGCCGCGGGGGACAGAGCAATCAGCCCCAGCATTTT.

The chain joins TRBV27 to TRBJ2-1; TRBD2 might be the D (6 bases). The length of the CDR3 is 15 residues. The germline V gene encodes CDR1 MNHEY and CDR2 SMNVEV (reference sequence). V lost 6 bases, J lost 4 bases, and 16 bases lay in between. CDR3 sequence: CASSMGGLLYNEQFF. CDR3 sequence (DNA): TGTGCCAGCAGCATGGGGGGACTCCTGTACAATGAGCAGTTCTTC.

The chain is built from TRBV5-4 and TRBJ2-2, with D perhaps assigned TRBD1 or TRBD2 (5 bases each). From germline, CDR1 is SGHNT and CDR2 YYREEE (reference sequence). Trimming took 4 bases from V and 0 from J, leaving 16 bases between them. The CDR3 spans 17 residues. In DNA form, the CDR3 reads TGTGCCAGCAGCCGAGGGGCTAGGGGCGCGAACACCGGGGAGCTGTTTTTT. Its translation is CASSRGARGANTGELFF. Using reference TRBV5-4 and TRBJ2-2 for the parts outside the CDR3, the full variable domain is ETGVTQSPTHLIKTRGQQVTLRCSSQSGHNTVSWYQQALGQGPQFIFQYYREEENGRGNFPPRFSGLQFPNYSSELNVNALELDDSALYLCASSRGARGANTGELFFGEGSRLTVL.

This clone has just a few counts. The gene calls are TRBV11-3 and TRBJ2-2; TRBD1 might be the D (6 bases). Germline values: CDR1 SGHNT, CDR2 YENEEA. V lost 5 bases and J 7 bases, leaving 14 bases between the germline ends. The CDR3 is 14 amino acids. The CDR3: CASSPGTMRGELFF. CDR3 nucleotide sequence: TGTGCCAGCAGCCCCGGGACAATGCGCGGGGAGCTGTTTTTT.

This chain uses TRBV19 with TRBJ2-2; D is uncertain. Germline-derived CDR1 and CDR2 are LNHDA and SQIVND (reference sequence). V was cut by 5 bases and J by 1 base, with 11 bases left in between. This CDR3 has 15 residues. The CDR3 sequence is CASSADIGNTGELFF. The CDR3 bases are TGTGCCAGTAGTGCAGACATAGGGAACACCGGGGAGCTGTTTTTT.

This sequence joins TRBV5-5 and TRBJ2-3; the D is unclear. This CDR3 region has 15 residues. The V end lost 4 bases, the J end lost 0 bases, and 12 bases lay between the germline ends. Germline CDR1 is SGHKS and CDR2 is YYEKEE (reference sequence). This CDR3 is CASSVTWSSTDTQYF. In DNA, the CDR3 is TGTGCCAGCAGCGTGACATGGTCTAGCACAGATACGCAGTATTTT.

Details on this clone: The junction departs from germline at one end; a sequencing error may be responsible. In DNA form, the CDR3 reads TGTGCCAGCAGTTTACAGGGTGGGACCGACTTC. It codes for CASSLQGGTDF. The V gene is TRBV28, the J gene TRBJ1-2; the D gene is possibly TRBD1 (5 bases). Looked up from germline, CDR1 is MDHEN and CDR2 is SYDVKM. The CDR3 has 11 amino acids.

The chain combines TRBV7-2 with TRBJ2-1, with 12 bases aligning to TRBD2. The CDR3 is made up of 16 amino acids. The trim removed 5 bases at V and 4 bases at J, leaving 6 bases unmatched. Germline CDR1 reads SGHTA; CDR2 reads FQGNSA. This chain's CDR3 is CASSRGLAGPYNEQFF. CDR3 coding DNA: TGTGCCAGCAGCCGAGGACTAGCGGGACCTTACAATGAGCAGTTCTTC.

V gene TRBV6-5 combines with J gene TRBJ1-6, with D tentatively TRBD1 (5 bases). V was shortened by 7 bases and J by 9 bases, with 13 bases between the two germline ends. This CDR3 is built from 13 residues. The germline gives CDR1 MNHEY, CDR2 SVGAGI. CDR3 nucleotides: TGTGCCAGCAATAGGGGCAAAACTTCACCCCTCCACTTT. Translating gives CASNRGKTSPLHF.

The genes are TRBV19 and TRBJ1-2, with D unresolved. Trimming pared 4 bases from V and 13 bases from J, leaving 22 bases between. Looked up from germline, CDR1 is LNHDA and CDR2 is SQIVND (reference sequence). CDR3 length: 14 residues. The CDR3 bases are TGTGCCAGTAGTACCCCTTCGGCCCCTGCGGATGTCACCTTC. Translated, it gives CASSTPSAPADVTF.

The chain employs TRBV2 and TRBJ1-1; 7 nucleotides agree with TRBD1. Germline CDR1 SNHLY, CDR2 FYNNEI. Trimming took 4 bases from V and 1 from J; bases not matched to a gene: 3. This CDR3 contains 14 residues. In DNA, the CDR3 is TGTGCCAGCAGTGTGGACAGGAAGAACACTGAAGCTTTCTTT. It encodes CASSVDRKNTEAFF.

This clone was seen once. The V call is TRBV6-5, the J call TRBJ1-2; D is possibly TRBD1 (6 bases). CDR3 length equals 12 residues. Germline V lookup: CDR1 MNHEY, CDR2 SVGAGI. Deletions cut 7 bases from V and 5 bases from J, with 11 bases between. The CDR3 nucleotides are TGTGCCAGCAAGACAGGATGGTATGGCTACACCTTC. It encodes CASKTGWYGYTF.

The chain recombines TRBV11-2 with TRBJ2-2; 10 bases line up with TRBD2. CDR1 and CDR2 from the germline V gene are SGHAT and FQNNGV. Germline trimming cut 4 bases from V and 5 bases from J; bases unmatched to any gene: 13. CDR3 length: 18 residues. The DNA for the CDR3 is TGTGCCAGCAGCTGGGCCCCTTTAGCGGGAGGTGGTACCGGGGAGCTGTTTTTT. As protein: CASSWAPLAGGGTGELFF.

The chain links TRBV15 to TRBJ2-2; D unclear. Trimming cost V 5 bases and J 1 base, with 8 bases left between them. The CDR3 sequence is 14 residues long. Germline CDR1 and CDR2: LNHNV and YYDKDF (reference sequence). The DNA for the CDR3 is TGTGCCACCAGCCTGGTGCGGAACACCGGGGAGCTGTTTTTT. Translation: CATSLVRNTGELFF.

The V and J genes are TRBV9 and TRBJ1-1; 7 bases map to TRBD1. J lost 1 base, V lost 4 bases, and 4 bases had no gene match. Germline-derived CDR1 and CDR2 are SGDLS and YYNGEE. There are 14 residues in the CDR3. The CDR3 sequence is CASSYQGGNTEAFF. The CDR3 DNA sequence: TGTGCCAGCAGCTATCAGGGGGGGAACACTGAAGCTTTCTTT.